The 15 T cell receptor beta chains below all came from one sample that was sequenced in a study of blood T cells in healthy people across ages. Together with a sample-barcoded 5' primer, a J-beta primer mix was included in a second PCR lasting roughly 6 to 12 cycles. MiXCR, run by TCRdb on the 5' RACE reads, gives a single entry per CDR3 protein. This table has around 620,000 distinct CDR3 sequences, 27% appearing once. Sample: blood. Receptor source: a woman in her seventies in good health.

This clonotype was seen only a few times. The chain employs TRBV20-1 and TRBJ2-3, with D possibly matching TRBD2 (5 bases). The CDR3 is made up of 17 amino acids. Germline CDR1 and CDR2: DFQATT and SNEGSKA (reference sequence). Trimming removed 6 bases from V and 3 bases from J, with 25 bases in between. As DNA, the CDR3 is TGCAGTGCCAATTCCTATTTGGGAGCCGGATGGACAGATACGCAGTATTTT. Translating gives CSANSYLGAGWTDTQYF.

This clonotype was detected a few times. The chain links TRBV15 to TRBJ2-5; either TRBD1 or TRBD2 may supply D (5 bases each). V was pared by 0 bases and J by 2 bases, with 13 bases between. Germline CDR1 is LNHNV and CDR2 is YYDKDF (reference sequence). The CDR3 has 16 residues. The DNA for the CDR3 is TGTGCCACCAGCAGAGATACAGGCCGAGGGCAAGAGACCCAGTACTTC. Its translation: CATSRDTGRGQETQYF.

This rearrangement joins TRBV6-2 or TRBV6-3 to TRBJ2-6; weak D call: TRBD2 (7 bases). V lost 7 bases, J lost 0 bases, and 10 bases lay in between. This CDR3 comprises 15 residues. Germline V CDR1 and CDR2: MNHEY, SVGEGT. As DNA, the CDR3 is TGTGCCAGCAAGGGGGGGGCCTCTGGGGCCAACGTCCTGACTTTC. This encodes CASKGGASGANVLTF.

The sample holds many counts of this clonotype. The CDR3 loop reads CASSMGRRGEQYF. The CDR3 bases are TGTGCCAGCTCTATGGGACGGCGGGGAGAGCAGTACTTC. The chain employs TRBV27 and TRBJ2-7, with a possible D match to TRBD2 (6 bases). The CDR3 totals 13 residues. Germline V gene lookup returns CDR1 MNHEY and CDR2 SMNVEV (reference sequence). Trimming took off 8 bases at V and 7 bases at J, with 18 bases between the two ends.

This clonotype was counted at least ten times. The chain couples TRBV18 to TRBJ1-2; 7 nucleotides agree with TRBD1. The junction had 7 bases not matched to a gene; V was cut back by 3 bases and J by 6 bases. The CDR3 is 14 amino acids. The germline V gene encodes CDR1 KGHSH and CDR2 LQKENI. CDR3 loop: CASSPQTGKDGYTF. For the CDR3, the DNA is TGTGCCAGCTCACCCCAGACAGGGAAGGATGGCTACACCTTC.

This chain links TRBV6-6 with TRBJ1-1, with D perhaps TRBD1 (5 bases). With 5 bases removed from V and 11 bases from J, the gap between germline ends came to 15 bases. The CDR3 is made up of 12 amino acids. CDR1 MNHNY and CDR2 SVGAGI come from the germline V gene (reference sequence). The CDR3 coding sequence is TGTGCCAGCAGTCACCAGGGCCCCGGGGCTTTCTTT. Its protein is CASSHQGPGAFF.

This clonotype has more than one count but fewer than ten. The rearrangement uses TRBV5-1 and TRBJ2-5; 7 positions match TRBD2. This CDR3 has 14 amino acids. V lost 4 bases, J lost 5 bases, and 8 bases stayed unmatched. From germline, CDR1 is SGHRS and CDR2 YFSETQ. The DNA of the CDR3 is TGCGCCAGCAGCCCCACGCTACTAGCGGAGACCCAGTACTTC. It is translated as CASSPTLLAETQYF.

The sample holds a few counts of this clonotype. The chain has TRBV5-1 and TRBJ2-2; D remains unclear. With 0 bases removed from V and 4 bases from J, the gap between germline ends came to 4 bases. Germline V gene data show CDR1 as SGHRS and CDR2 as YFSETQ. The CDR3 has 13 amino acids. CDR3: CASSLVPTGELFF. The DNA of the CDR3 is TGCGCCAGCAGCTTGGTTCCCACCGGGGAGCTGTTTTTT.

The gene calls are TRBV28 and TRBJ2-5; 10 bases match TRBD2. The tail of the sequence fits TRBJ2-1 better, so the J call may be wrong. CDR1 MDHEN and CDR2 SYDVKM come from the germline V gene. This CDR3 comprises 17 residues. CDR3 sequence reads: CASRVGGLATRGNEQFF. The CDR3 DNA sequence: TGTGCCAGCAGGGTCGGGGGACTAGCGACAAGGGGCAATGAGCAGTTCTTC.

This clonotype has just a few counts. J is TRBJ2-7 and V is TRBV6-1, with TRBD1 matching over 7 bases. This CDR3 comprises 12 residues. In germline, CDR1 is MNHNS, CDR2 SASEGT. Losses at the gene ends were 5 bases for V and 7 bases for J; bases not matched to a gene: 5. CDR3: CASSFNRGEQYF. The CDR3, as DNA: TGTGCCAGCAGTTTTAACAGGGGAGAGCAGTACTTC.

The V and J genes are TRBV20-1 and TRBJ2-4; TRBD2 might be the D (6 bases). This CDR3 contains 15 residues. Germline V gives CDR1 DFQATT, CDR2 SNEGSKA (reference sequence). Trimming left V 6 bases short and J 3 bases short, with 18 bases between. The CDR3 nucleotides are TGCAGTGCGGAGCCTGAATGGACTAACAAAAACATTCAGTACTTC. It encodes CSAEPEWTNKNIQYF.

This clonotype was counted a single time. The chain combines TRBV25-1 with TRBJ1-5; 8 nucleotides line up with TRBD1. V shed 1 base and J 0 bases; nucleotides not matched to a gene: 5. The length of the CDR3 is 17 residues. The V gene's germline CDR1 is MGHDK and CDR2 SYGVNS. The chain's CDR3 is CASSESGTGYSNQPQHF. The CDR3 nucleotides read TGTGCCAGCAGTGAATCGGGGACAGGTTATAGCAATCAGCCCCAGCATTTT.

The chain joins TRBV6-5 to TRBJ1-2; no clear D gene. The germline V gene has CDR1 MNHEY and CDR2 SVGAGI. Trimming stripped 7 bases from V and 0 bases from J, with 12 bases between. The CDR3 length is 14 residues. CDR3 residues: CASTGFSANYGYTF. As DNA, the CDR3 is TGTGCCAGCACGGGGTTCTCAGCTAACTATGGCTACACCTTC.

This clonotype occurred a few times. Likely a read error: the CDR3 ends without its conserved phenylalanine or tryptophan. The V gene is TRBV27, the J gene TRBJ2-5; possibly TRBD1 or TRBD2 for D (5 bases each). CDR1 and CDR2 from the germline V gene are MNHEY and SMNVEV (reference sequence). Trimming shortened V by 5 bases and J by 4 bases, and 17 bases separated the two germline ends. This CDR3 region has 15 residues. CDR3 in DNA: TGTGCCAGCAGTAGGCAACCGGGGCGGAGAGAGACCCAGTACCTC. This codes for CASSRQPGRRETQYL.

V and J are TRBV5-4 and TRBJ2-5; the D gene could be TRBD1 or TRBD2 (5 bases each). From germline, CDR1 is SGHNT and CDR2 YYREEE (reference sequence). V lost 1 base to trimming and J lost 4 bases, with 17 bases between them. There are 16 residues in the CDR3. CDR3 in DNA: TGTGCCAGCAGCTTGACCTTGGGGACCGCCGGAGAGACCCAGTACTTC. Translating gives CASSLTLGTAGETQYF. The entire variable domain, with the rest obtained from reference TRBV5-4 and TRBJ2-5, is as follows: ETGVTQSPTHLIKTRGQQVTLRCSSQSGHNTVSWYQQALGQGPQFIFQYYREEENGRGNFPPRFSGLQFPNYSSELNVNALELDDSALYLCASSLTLGTAGETQYFGPGTRLLVL.